The rows below give T cell receptor beta chains drawn from one sample of a study of metastatic and nonmetastatic thyroid tumors. TCRdb used MiXCR to call clones anew from the PCR reads. The sample holds 40,000 to 50,000 clones; around an eighth are singletons and the top ten take around 9%. Source material: blood. These receptors were collected from a male donor with papillary thyroid cancer or a benign thyroid nodule (not recorded which). Some clones in this sample may be carry-over from other donors' samples. Each CDR3 is given with its conserved first and last residue. The D gene is left open where the match is weak. Clone size appears in some rows only: once, few, many, or a class for an expanded clone.

D,size,J,V,CDR3,DNA
-,many,TRBJ1-1,TRBV7-2,CASSLGPRASNAFF,TGTGCCAGCAGCTTAGGTCCCCGGGCCTCGAATGCTTTCTTT
-,many,TRBJ1-5,TRBV19,CASSILGGTGTQHF,TGTGCCAGTAGTATCCTGGGGGGAACAGGGACCCAGCATTTT
-,many,TRBJ2-5,TRBV6-1,CASSSYRVPQTQYF,TGTGCCAGCAGTTCATACAGGGTTCCGCAGACCCAGTACTTC
TRBD2,many,TRBJ2-7,TRBV20-1,CSASPTSGTYEQYF,TGCAGTGCTAGTCCGACTAGCGGGACCTACGAGCAGTACTTC
-,-,TRBJ2-2,TRBV12-3/TRBV12-4,CASRTREADWTGELFF,TGTGCCAGCAGGACAAGGGAAGCGGACTGGACCGGGGAGCTGTTTTTT
TRBD1,many,TRBJ1-2,TRBV29-1,CSVGLRTGAYTF,TGCAGCGTTGGACTTCGGACAGGGGCTTATACCTTC
-,many,TRBJ1-1,TRBV6-5,CASSYRQGTEAFF,TGTGCCAGCAGTTACCGTCAGGGCACTGAAGCTTTCTTT
TRBD2,many,TRBJ2-2,TRBV30,CAWRTGGPGELFF,TGTGCCTGGAGAACGGGAGGGCCCGGGGAGCTGTTTTTT
-,many,TRBJ1-1,TRBV7-8,CASRKNRVGNTEAFF,TGTGCCAGCCGGAAAAACAGGGTCGGGAACACTGAAGCTTTCTTT
-,many,TRBJ2-7,TRBV30,CAWNRDSYEQYF,TGTGCCTGGAACAGGGACTCCTACGAGCAGTACTTC
-,many,TRBJ1-2,TRBV10-3,CAISEDLYGYTF,TGTGCCATCAGCGAGGATCTCTATGGCTACACCTTC
-,many,TRBJ1-4,TRBV30,CAWSRGEGRYEKLFF,TGTGCCTGGAGCCGGGGGGAGGGGAGGTATGAAAAACTGTTTTTT
TRBD1,medium-sized,TRBJ1-2,TRBV28,CASVEGGQGGIYTF,TGTGCCAGCGTTGAAGGAGGACAGGGAGGCATCTACACCTTC
TRBD2,-,TRBJ2-5,TRBV20-1,CSARSETSQETQYF,TGCAGTGCTAGGTCGGAGACTAGCCAAGAGACTCAGTACTTC
TRBD1,many,TRBJ1-6,TRBV6-6,CASSYGTGESPLHF,TGTGCCAGCAGTTACGGGACAGGGGAATCACCCCTCCACTTT
TRBD2,-,TRBJ2-2,TRBV12-3/TRBV12-4,CASRLAGGPGGEPFF,TGTGCCAGCAGATTAGCGGGAGGGCCGGGCGGGGAACCGTTTTTT
-,-,TRBJ2-2,TRBV24-1,CATSDVGQLANTGGLFF,TGTGCCACCAGTGATGTTGGACAGCTCGCGAACACCGGGGGGCTGTTTTTT
TRBD1,many,TRBJ1-4,TRBV10-2,CASSPGTDYEKLFF,TGCGCCAGCAGCCCCGGGACAGATTATGAAAAACTGTTTTTT
-,-,TRBJ1-6,TRBV7-2,CASSPGAGGYSPLHF,TGTGCCAGCAGCCCTGGTGCAGGTGGCTATTCACCCCTCCACTTT
-,many,TRBJ1-1,TRBV20-1,CSARSTGFDTEAFF,TGCAGTGCTAGATCAACAGGGTTTGACACTGAAGCTTTCTTT
TRBD1,many,TRBJ1-1,TRBV10-2,CASSAGTGEGVEAFF,TGCGCCAGCAGTGCCGGGACAGGTGAAGGAGTAGAAGCTTTCTTT
TRBD1,once,TRBJ2-7,TRBV5-1,CASSLLGDSYGQYF,TGCGCCAGCAGCTTGCTAGGGGACAGCTATGGGCAGTACTTC
TRBD2,many,TRBJ2-5,TRBV6-2/TRBV6-3,CASNEAGGLRETQYF,TGTGCCAGCAACGAAGCGGGAGGGCTTCGGGAGACCCAGTACTTC
-,many,TRBJ2-3,TRBV12-3/TRBV12-4,CASSLSTLTQYF,TGTGCCAGCAGTTTATCCACCCTGACGCAGTATTTT
TRBD2,many,TRBJ2-1,TRBV10-1,CASTPEGGPGEQFF,TGCGCCAGCACCCCCGAGGGAGGGCCGGGTGAGCAGTTCTTC
-,many,TRBJ2-3,TRBV20-1,CSAENSRGRFADTQYF,TGCAGTGCTGAGAACAGCCGAGGGAGGTTCGCAGATACGCAGTATTTT
TRBD1,many,TRBJ2-7,TRBV2,CASRTGGGSYEQYF,TGTGCCAGCAGGACAGGGGGCGGGTCCTACGAGCAGTACTTC
-,many,TRBJ1-2,TRBV12-3/TRBV12-4,CASSLPTGRWNGYTF,TGTGCCAGCAGTTTACCCACAGGGAGATGGAATGGCTACACCTTC
TRBD2,many,TRBJ2-1,TRBV6-2/TRBV6-3,CASSYVGSGPQADEQFF,TGTGCCAGCAGTTACGTCGGTAGCGGGCCCCAAGCCGATGAGCAGTTCTTC
TRBD1,few,TRBJ1-2,TRBV6-1,CASSEGADRGNGYTF,TGTGCCAGCAGTGAAGGAGCGGACAGGGGGAATGGCTACACCTTC
-,many,TRBJ1-1,TRBV7-8,CASSPMGRNTEAFF,TGTGCCAGCAGCCCGATGGGACGGAACACTGAAGCTTTCTTT
-,many,TRBJ2-3,TRBV12-3/TRBV12-4,CATLLEGVIDTQYF,TGTGCCACCCTTTTGGAGGGAGTAATAGATACGCAGTATTTT
-,many,TRBJ2-7,TRBV13,CASSPKNGPEQYF,TGTGCCAGCAGCCCCAAAAACGGGCCCGAGCAGTACTTC
-,many,TRBJ2-7,TRBV4-1,CASSQNGIGQYF,TGCGCCAGCAGCCAAAACGGGATCGGGCAGTACTTC
-,many,TRBJ2-5,TRBV7-2,CASSLGNSETQYF,TGTGCCAGCAGTCTAGGGAATTCCGAGACCCAGTACTTC
-,many,TRBJ1-6,TRBV10-2,CASSEQKNSPLHF,TGCGCCAGCAGTGAGCAAAAGAATTCACCCCTCCACTTT
TRBD1,many,TRBJ2-3,TRBV2,CASSAVDRALSTDTQYF,TGTGCCAGCAGCGCGGTGGACAGGGCACTTAGCACAGATACGCAGTATTTT
-,many,TRBJ2-7,TRBV4-3,CASSQEIGREQYF,TGCGCCAGCAGCCAAGAGATCGGGCGCGAGCAGTACTTC
-,many,TRBJ2-5,TRBV20-1,CSASSAGYQETQYF,TGCAGTGCTAGCTCAGCGGGTTACCAAGAGACCCAGTACTTC
TRBD1,many,TRBJ2-7,TRBV5-1,CASSTRDREGEQYF,TGCGCCAGCAGCACCCGGGACAGGGAAGGCGAGCAGTACTTC
-,few,TRBJ2-7,TRBV12-3/TRBV12-4,CASTPVGRDEQYF,TGTGCCAGCACCCCTGTGGGGCGTGACGAGCAGTACTTC
-,-,TRBJ2-7,TRBV4-2,CASSPSPLGVNYEQYF,TGTGCCAGCAGCCCCTCTCCCTTGGGGGTGAACTACGAGCAGTACTTC
-,few,TRBJ2-7,TRBV3-1,CASSQGTSSYEQYF,TGTGCCAGCAGCCAAGGGACATCCTCCTACGAGCAGTACTTC
-,many,TRBJ1-2,TRBV6-4,CASSPTGLDYGYTF,TGTGCCAGCAGCCCAACAGGGTTGGACTATGGCTACACCTTC
-,many,TRBJ1-5,TRBV7-8,CASSPGPGGPVMEQPQHF,TGTGCCAGCAGCCCCGGCCCGGGGGGACCAGTGATGGAGCAGCCCCAGCATTTT
-,few,TRBJ2-2,TRBV28,CASRDWTGELFF,TGTGCCAGCAGGGATTGGACCGGGGAGCTGTTTTTT
-,many,TRBJ1-2,TRBV4-3,CASSQDSRYTF,TGCGCCAGCAGCCAAGATTCCCGCTACACCTTC
TRBD2,few,TRBJ2-2,TRBV6-1,CASSEGLAGTGELFF,TGTGCCAGCAGTGAAGGGCTAGCGGGGACCGGGGAGCTGTTTTTT
-,many,TRBJ2-5,TRBV6-5,CASSYSKGKETQYF,TGTGCCAGCAGTTACTCGAAGGGAAAGGAGACCCAGTACTTC